This T cell receptor (beta chain) was identified during a study of technical replicates of blood from a handful of donors. Clones were read by immunoSEQ multiplex PCR, and TCRdb kept only the in-frame ones, dropping some. The sample includes some 77,000 clones, 93% of them seen just once. V shed 7 bases and J shed 2 bases, with 18 bases lying between them. The CDR3 is 15 amino acids. Germline CDR1 MNHEY, CDR2 SVGAGI. The sample comprised T cells isolated from PBMCs. The TCR sequence derives from a human donor in good health. This rearrangement joins TRBV6-5 to TRBJ2-7, with D perhaps matching TRBD2 (6 bases). The CDR3 protein is CASTDPAGFPYEQYF. Here the CDR3 DNA reads TGTGCCAGCACCGACCCAGCGGGTTTTCCCTACGAGCAGTACTTC.